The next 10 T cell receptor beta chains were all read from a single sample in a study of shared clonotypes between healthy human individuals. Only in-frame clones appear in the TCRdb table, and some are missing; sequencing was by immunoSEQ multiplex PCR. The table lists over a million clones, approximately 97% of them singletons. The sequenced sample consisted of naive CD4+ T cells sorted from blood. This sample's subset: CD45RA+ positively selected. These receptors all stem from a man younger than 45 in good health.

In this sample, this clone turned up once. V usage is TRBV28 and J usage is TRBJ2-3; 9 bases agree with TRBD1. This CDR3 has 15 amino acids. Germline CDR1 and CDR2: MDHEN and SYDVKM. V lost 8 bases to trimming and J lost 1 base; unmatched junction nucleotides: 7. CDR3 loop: CASQQGAKGTDTQYF. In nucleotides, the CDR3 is TGTGCCAGCCAACAGGGGGCAAAAGGCACAGATACGCAGTATTTT.

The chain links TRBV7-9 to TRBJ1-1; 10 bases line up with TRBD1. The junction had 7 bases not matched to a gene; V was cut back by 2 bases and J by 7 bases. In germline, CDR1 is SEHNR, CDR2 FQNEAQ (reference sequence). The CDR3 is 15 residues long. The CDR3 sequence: CASSLTGTGVGEAFF. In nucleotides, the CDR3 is TGTGCCAGCAGCTTAACCGGGACAGGGGTCGGTGAAGCTTTCTTT.

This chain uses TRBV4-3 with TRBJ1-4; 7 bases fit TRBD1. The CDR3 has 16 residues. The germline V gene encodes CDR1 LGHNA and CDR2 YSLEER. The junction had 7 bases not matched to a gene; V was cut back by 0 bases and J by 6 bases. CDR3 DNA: TGCGCCAGCAGCCAAGAGGGTAGGGGGCTTTATGAAAAACTGTTTTTT. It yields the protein CASSQEGRGLYEKLFF.

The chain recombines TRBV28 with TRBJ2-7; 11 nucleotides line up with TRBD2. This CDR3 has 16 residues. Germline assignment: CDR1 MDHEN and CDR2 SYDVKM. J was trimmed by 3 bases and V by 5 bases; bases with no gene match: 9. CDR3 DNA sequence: TGTGCCAGCAGTGACCCACTAGCGGGAGATATCTACGAGCAGTACTTC. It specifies CASSDPLAGDIYEQYF.

CDR3 nucleotides: TGTGCCAGCTCACCAAAGCCAGGGGCTGGAAACACCATATATTTT. It yields the protein CASSPKPGAGNTIYF. The chain is built from TRBV18 and TRBJ1-3; perhaps TRBD1 as D (6 bases). Trimming left V 2 bases short and J 2 bases short, with 10 bases between. Germline V gives CDR1 KGHSH, CDR2 LQKENI. The CDR3 is 15 amino acids.

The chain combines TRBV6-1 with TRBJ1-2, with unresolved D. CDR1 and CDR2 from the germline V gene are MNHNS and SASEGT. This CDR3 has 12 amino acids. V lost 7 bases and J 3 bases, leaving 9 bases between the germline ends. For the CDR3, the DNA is TGTGCCAGCATCGGGGAGCACTATGGCTACACCTTC. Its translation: CASIGEHYGYTF.

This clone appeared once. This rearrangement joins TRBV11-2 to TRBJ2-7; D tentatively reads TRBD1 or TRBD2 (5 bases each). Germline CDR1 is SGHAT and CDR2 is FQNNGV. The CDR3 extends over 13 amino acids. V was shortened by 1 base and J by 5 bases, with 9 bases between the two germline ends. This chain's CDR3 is CASSLGGRHEQYF. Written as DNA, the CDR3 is TGTGCCAGCAGCTTAGGGGGACGGCACGAGCAGTACTTC.

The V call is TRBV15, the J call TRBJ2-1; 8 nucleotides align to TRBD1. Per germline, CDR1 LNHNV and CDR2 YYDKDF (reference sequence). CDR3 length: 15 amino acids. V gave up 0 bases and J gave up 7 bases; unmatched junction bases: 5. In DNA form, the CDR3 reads TGTGCCACCAGCAGAGACAGGGGGCTGGGGAATGAGCAGTTCTTC. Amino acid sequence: CATSRDRGLGNEQFF.

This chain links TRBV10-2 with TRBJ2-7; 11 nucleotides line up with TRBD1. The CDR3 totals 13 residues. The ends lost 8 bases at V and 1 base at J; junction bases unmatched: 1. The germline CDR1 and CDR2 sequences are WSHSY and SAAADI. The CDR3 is CASGTGGSYEQYF. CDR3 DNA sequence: TGCGCCAGCGGGACAGGGGGATCCTACGAGCAGTACTTC.

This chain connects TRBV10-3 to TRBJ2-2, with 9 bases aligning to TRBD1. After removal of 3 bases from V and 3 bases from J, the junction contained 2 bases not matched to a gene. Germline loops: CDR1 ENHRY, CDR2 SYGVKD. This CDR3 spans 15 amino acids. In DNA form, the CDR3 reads TGTGCCATCAGTGAAGGGACAGGGCACACCGGGGAGCTGTTTTTT. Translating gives CAISEGTGHTGELFF.